The 12 T cell receptor beta chains given below trace back to one sample, sequenced in a study of T cells in Graves' hyperthyroidism and ophthalmopathy. Amplification targeted TCR beta CDR3 regions from RNA transcripts. Using the HTBI primer set, a first-round RT-PCR was run on the TCR CDR3. TCRdb passed the multiplex PCR reads through MiXCR, listing each CDR3 protein once. In the table there are around 240,000 distinct CDR3 sequences, more than 14% of which are singletons. The sequencing sample was made of blood. All receptors come from a woman aged 40 to 50 with Graves' hyperthyroidism that later progressed to Graves' ophthalmopathy.

This clonotype was recorded at least ten times. The chain combines TRBV28 with TRBJ1-3; D not resolved. This CDR3 comprises 15 residues. Trimming took off 2 bases at V and 2 bases at J, with 10 bases between the two ends. CDR1 MDHEN and CDR2 SYDVKM come from the germline V gene. The CDR3 region is CASSLDLLAGNTIYF. The CDR3 DNA is TGTGCCAGCAGTTTAGACTTGCTAGCTGGAAACACCATATATTTT.

In its sample, this clonotype was seen a few times. The rearrangement uses TRBV19 and TRBJ2-1; D is ambiguous. CDR1 LNHDA and CDR2 SQIVND come from the germline V gene (reference sequence). V was shortened by 3 bases and J by 3 bases, with 6 bases between the two germline ends. The CDR3 consists of 13 residues. CDR3 in DNA: TGTGCCAGTAGTATCCGACTCTACAATGAGCAGTTCTTC. Amino acid sequence: CASSIRLYNEQFF.

A few counts support this clonotype. The chain has TRBV30 and TRBJ1-5; a possible D gene is TRBD1 (5 bases). The CDR3 is 14 residues long. CDR1 and CDR2 (germline): GTSNPN, SVGIG (reference sequence). V gave up 0 bases and J gave up 5 bases, with 11 bases separating them. DNA for the CDR3: TGTGCCTGGAGTGTAGGTTGGGGGGATCAGCCCCAGCATTTT. It translates to CAWSVGWGDQPQHF.

This clonotype was seen at least ten times. The rearrangement links TRBV28 to TRBJ2-3; 7 nucleotides align to TRBD2. Germline values: CDR1 MDHEN, CDR2 SYDVKM. CDR3 length: 14 amino acids. Trimming took 8 bases from V and 4 from J; bases not matched to a gene: 9. CDR3 sequence: CASETGGRADTQYF. CDR3 nucleotides: TGTGCCAGCGAGACGGGAGGCCGCGCAGATACGCAGTATTTT.

The table lists this clonotype with many counts. The rearrangement links TRBV3-1 to TRBJ2-7, with D possibly TRBD2 on 5 matching bases. Trimming left V 1 base short and J 4 bases short, with 14 bases between. CDR3 size: 15 residues. Germline assignment: CDR1 LGHDT and CDR2 YNNKEL (reference sequence). CDR3 in amino acids: CASSQGNGIRYEQYF. For the CDR3, the DNA is TGTGCCAGCAGCCAAGGGAACGGGATTCGATACGAGCAGTACTTC.

This clonotype appeared many times. The chain is built from TRBV27 and TRBJ2-1, with 7 bases fitting TRBD1. Germline values: CDR1 MNHEY, CDR2 SMNVEV (reference sequence). Unmatched junction bases numbered 3, after V lost 1 base and J lost 0 bases. The CDR3 length is 16 residues. CDR3 bases: TGTGCCAGCAGTTTATGGTGGGACAGCTCCTACAATGAGCAGTTCTTC. This codes for CASSLWWDSSYNEQFF.

This clonotype occurred many times. The V gene is TRBV28, the J gene TRBJ2-2, with 14 bases aligning to TRBD2. CDR1 MDHEN and CDR2 SYDVKM come from the germline V gene. This CDR3 has 16 residues. V trimming: 1 base; J trimming: 6 bases; junction bases outside the gene matches: 1. DNA of the CDR3: TGTGCCAGCAGTTTATTGGGACTAGCGGGAGCCGGGGAGCTGTTTTTT. It yields the protein CASSLLGLAGAGELFF.

This clonotype has at least ten counts. The V gene is TRBV5-5, the J gene TRBJ1-1; D may be TRBD1 (5 bases). Germline values: CDR1 SGHKS, CDR2 YYEKEE (reference sequence). This CDR3 comprises 16 residues. V shed 0 bases and J shed 1 base, with 13 bases lying between them. CDR3 DNA: TGTGCCAGCAGCTTGGGCCCTGGGACGCGGAACACTGAAGCTTTCTTT. It encodes CASSLGPGTRNTEAFF.

This clonotype was counted ten times or more. The chain carries TRBV20-1 and TRBJ1-4; a weak D match, TRBD1 (6 bases). The V end lost 4 bases, the J end lost 4 bases, and 16 bases lay between the germline ends. Germline CDR1 reads DFQATT; CDR2 reads SNEGSKA (reference sequence). The CDR3 is 15 residues long. CDR3 DNA sequence: TGCAGTGCTAAACAATCTGACAGGCGTAATGAAAAACTGTTTTTT. It codes for CSAKQSDRRNEKLFF.

There are many counts of this clonotype. The chain employs TRBV10-2 and TRBJ1-1; tentatively, D is TRBD1 (5 bases). This CDR3 is built from 11 residues. Germline V gene sequence: CDR1 WSHSY, CDR2 SAAADI. Between the trimmed V and J ends, which lost 2 bases and 7 bases, there was a span of 5 bases. Here the CDR3 reads CASSEGGEAFF. The CDR3 DNA is TGCGCCAGCAGTGAGGGGGGTGAAGCTTTCTTT.

In its sample, this clonotype was seen many times. This chain connects TRBV24-1 to TRBJ2-1, with TRBD2 matching 7 bases. In germline, CDR1 is KGHDR, CDR2 SFDVKD. The CDR3 sequence is 14 residues long. Losses at the gene ends were 7 bases for V and 10 bases for J; bases not matched to a gene: 12. CDR3 protein: CATRPTGGTVEQFF. The CDR3 DNA is TGTGCCACCAGACCTACCGGGGGGACGGTGGAGCAGTTCTTC.

This clonotype was seen ten or more times. The CDR3 loop is CSASGQGAANEKLFF. Written as DNA, the CDR3 is TGCAGTGCTAGCGGACAGGGGGCAGCTAATGAAAAACTGTTTTTT. The rearrangement uses TRBV20-1 and TRBJ1-4; 11 bases agree with TRBD1. The trim removed 3 bases at V and 3 bases at J, leaving 3 bases unmatched. The CDR3 consists of 15 residues. Germline-derived CDR1 and CDR2 are DFQATT and SNEGSKA (reference sequence).